This TCR beta chain is drawn from a study of tumor and adjacent non-tumor tissue in lung cancer. Study-wide background: The patients, roughly 9 men and roughly 5 women, were roughly 31 to 80 with stage I to III disease.

TCRbeta libraries were built with three rounds of nested PCR, modified from ARM-PCR. MiXCR, run by TCRdb on the multiplex PCR reads, gives a single entry per CDR3 protein. The sample holds around 76,000 distinct CDR3 sequences, approximately 82% seen once. Trimming cost V 6 bases and J 2 bases, with 13 bases left between them. The CDR3 extends over 13 amino acids. CDR1 SQVTM and CDR2 ANQGSEA come from the germline V gene. Note on this clonotype: Its antigen is undetermined. Since the CDR3 does not end with the conserved phenylalanine or tryptophan, this likely comes from a read error.

The template was RNA from unsorted bulk tissue. More than 3 cm separated this lung sample from the edge of the tumor. Study-level points and caveats: Tumor repertoires had a smaller top 100 clone share than normal lung.

This chain connects TRBV29-1 to TRBJ2-5, with D hard to call. The sample comprised distant non-tumor lung tissue. This TCR came from a man aged 70-80 years with non-small cell lung cancer. CDR3 in DNA: TGCAGCGTGGCCAACACGTTACAAGAGACCCAGTACTTA. Translating it yields CSVANTLQETQYL.